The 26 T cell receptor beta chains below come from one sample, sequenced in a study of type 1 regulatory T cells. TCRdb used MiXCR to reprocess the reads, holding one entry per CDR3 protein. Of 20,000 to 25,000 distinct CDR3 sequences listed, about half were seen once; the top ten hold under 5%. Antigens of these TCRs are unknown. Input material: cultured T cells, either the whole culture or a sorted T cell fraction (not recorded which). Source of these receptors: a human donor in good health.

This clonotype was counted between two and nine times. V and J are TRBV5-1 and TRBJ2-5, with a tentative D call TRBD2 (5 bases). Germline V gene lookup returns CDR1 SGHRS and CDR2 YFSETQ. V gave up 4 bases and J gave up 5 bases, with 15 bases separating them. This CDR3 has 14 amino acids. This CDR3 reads CASSLSAGDETQYF. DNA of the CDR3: TGCGCCAGCAGCCTTTCCGCCGGGGATGAGACCCAGTACTTC.

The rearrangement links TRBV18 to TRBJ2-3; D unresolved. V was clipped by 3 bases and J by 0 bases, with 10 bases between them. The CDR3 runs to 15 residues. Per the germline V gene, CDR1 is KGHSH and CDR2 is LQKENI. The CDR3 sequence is CASSPVPTSTDTQYF. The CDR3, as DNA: TGTGCCAGCTCACCGGTCCCAACTAGCACAGATACGCAGTATTTT. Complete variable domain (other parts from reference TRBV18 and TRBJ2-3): NAGVMQNPRHLVRRRGQEARLRCSPMKGHSHVYWYRQLPEEGLKFMVYLQKENIIDESGMPKERFSAEFPKEGPSILRIQQVVRGDSAAYFCASSPVPTSTDTQYFGPGTRLTVL.

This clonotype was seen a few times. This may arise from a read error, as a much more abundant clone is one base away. The CDR3 DNA sequence: TGTGCCAGCAGCCAAGTGCAGGGTACCGGGGGGCTGTTTTTT. Its protein is CASSQVQGTGGLFF. The chain is built from TRBV3-1 and TRBJ2-2, with D possibly matching TRBD2 (6 bases). The CDR3 extends over 14 amino acids. Germline-derived CDR1 and CDR2 are LGHDT and YNNKEL (reference sequence). Full variable domain (missing parts from reference TRBV3-1 and TRBJ2-2): DTAVSQTPKYLVTQMGNDKSIKCEQNLGHDTMYWYKQDSKKFLKIMFSYNNKELIINETVPNRFSPKSPDKAHLNLHINSLELGDSAVYFCASSQVQGTGGLFFGEGSRLTVL.

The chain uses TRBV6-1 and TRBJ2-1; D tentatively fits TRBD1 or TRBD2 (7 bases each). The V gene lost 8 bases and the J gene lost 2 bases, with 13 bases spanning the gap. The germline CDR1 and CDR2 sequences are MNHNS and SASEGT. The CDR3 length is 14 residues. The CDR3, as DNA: TGTGCCAGCCAGGGGGGGGGAGCCTACAATGAGCAGTTCTTC. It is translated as CASQGGGAYNEQFF.

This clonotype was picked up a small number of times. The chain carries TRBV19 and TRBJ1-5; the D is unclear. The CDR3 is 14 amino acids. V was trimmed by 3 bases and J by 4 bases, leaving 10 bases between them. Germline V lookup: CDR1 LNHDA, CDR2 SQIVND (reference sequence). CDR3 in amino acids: CASSILTPNQPQHF. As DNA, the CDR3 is TGTGCCAGTAGTATTTTGACACCGAATCAGCCCCAGCATTTT.

This chain's CDR3 is CASSPDRNQPQHF. Written as DNA, the CDR3 is TGTGCCAGCTCACCCGACAGAAATCAGCCCCAGCATTTT. This rearrangement joins TRBV18 to TRBJ1-5, with TRBD1 as a possible D gene (5 bases). The CDR3 runs 13 residues. V dropped 3 bases and J dropped 4 bases, with 7 bases sitting between them. The germline CDR1 and CDR2 sequences are KGHSH and LQKENI.

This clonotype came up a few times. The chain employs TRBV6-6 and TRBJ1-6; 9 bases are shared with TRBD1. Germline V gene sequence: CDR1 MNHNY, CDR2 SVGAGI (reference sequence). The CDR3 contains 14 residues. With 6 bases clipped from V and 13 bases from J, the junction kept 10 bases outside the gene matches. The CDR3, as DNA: TGTGCCAGCAGCCACGGGACAGGGCTTTTTCCCCTCCACTTT. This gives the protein CASSHGTGLFPLHF.

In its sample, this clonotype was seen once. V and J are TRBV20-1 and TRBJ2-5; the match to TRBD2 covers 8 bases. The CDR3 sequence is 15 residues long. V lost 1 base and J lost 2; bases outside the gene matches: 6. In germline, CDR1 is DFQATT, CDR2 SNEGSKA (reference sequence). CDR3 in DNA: TGCAGTGCTAGAGCGTCTAGCGGGCGGCAAGAGACCCAGTACTTC. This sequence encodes CSARASSGRQETQYF.

CDR3 DNA: TGTGCCAGCAGCTTTCTGGGAAGCGTAACAGATACGCAGTATTTT. Its protein product is CASSFLGSVTDTQYF. J is TRBJ2-3 and V is TRBV7-9, with D uncertain. Deletions cut 3 bases from V and 3 bases from J, with 13 bases between. The V gene's germline CDR1 is SEHNR and CDR2 FQNEAQ (reference sequence). This CDR3 region has 15 residues.

The CDR3 bases are TGCAGTGCTAGGCGGACACCGTCCTACGAGCAGTACTTC. Its translation: CSARRTPSYEQYF. This chain connects TRBV20-1 to TRBJ2-7; possibly TRBD1 for D (5 bases). The CDR3 is 13 residues long. Germline CDR1 DFQATT, CDR2 SNEGSKA (reference sequence). The V and J ends lost 3 bases and 1 base respectively, with 10 bases between them.

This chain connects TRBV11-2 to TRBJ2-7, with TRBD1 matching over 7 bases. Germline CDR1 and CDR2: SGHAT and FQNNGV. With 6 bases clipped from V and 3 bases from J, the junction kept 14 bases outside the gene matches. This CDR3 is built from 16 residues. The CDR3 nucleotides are TGTGCCAGCAGGCAGACCGGGACAGCTAATAACTACGAGCAGTACTTC. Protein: CASRQTGTANNYEQYF.

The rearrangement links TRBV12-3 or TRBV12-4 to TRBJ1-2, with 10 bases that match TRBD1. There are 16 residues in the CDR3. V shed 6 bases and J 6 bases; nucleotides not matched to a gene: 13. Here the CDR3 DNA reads TGTGCCAGCAGGGGGTCTCCGGGACAGGGGTGGGATGGCTACACCTTC. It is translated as CASRGSPGQGWDGYTF.

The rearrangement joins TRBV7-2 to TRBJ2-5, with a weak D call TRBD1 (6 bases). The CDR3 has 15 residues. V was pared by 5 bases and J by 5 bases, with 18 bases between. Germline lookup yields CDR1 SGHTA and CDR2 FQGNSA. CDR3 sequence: CASSIEQGRWETQYF. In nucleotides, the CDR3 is TGTGCCAGCAGCATAGAACAGGGTCGGTGGGAGACCCAGTACTTC.

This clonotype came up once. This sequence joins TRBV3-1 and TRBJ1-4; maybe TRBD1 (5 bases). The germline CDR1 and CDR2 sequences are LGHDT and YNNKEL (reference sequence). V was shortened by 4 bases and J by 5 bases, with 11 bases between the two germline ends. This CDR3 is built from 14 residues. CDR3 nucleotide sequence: TGTGCCAGCAGCCTCCGACAGAGGAATGAAAAACTGTTTTTT. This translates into CASSLRQRNEKLFF. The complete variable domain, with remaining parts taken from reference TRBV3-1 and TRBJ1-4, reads DTAVSQTPKYLVTQMGNDKSIKCEQNLGHDTMYWYKQDSKKFLKIMFSYNNKELIINETVPNRFSPKSPDKAHLNLHINSLELGDSAVYFCASSLRQRNEKLFFGSGTQLSVL.

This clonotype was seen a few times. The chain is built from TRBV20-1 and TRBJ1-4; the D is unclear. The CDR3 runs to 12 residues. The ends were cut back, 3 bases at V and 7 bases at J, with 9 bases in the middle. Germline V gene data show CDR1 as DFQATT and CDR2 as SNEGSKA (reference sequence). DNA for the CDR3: TGCAGTGCTAGGGGCGGGATTGAAAAACTGTTTTTT. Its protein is CSARGGIEKLFF.

CDR3 sequence (DNA): TGTGCCATCACCGAGGGTCTAGCGGGGCTCACAGATACGCAGTATTTT. It is translated as CAITEGLAGLTDTQYF. The genes are TRBV10-3 and TRBJ2-3; TRBD2 matches 9 bases. The CDR3 totals 16 residues. Germline V CDR1 and CDR2: ENHRY, SYGVKD. V gave up 7 bases and J gave up 2 bases; unmatched junction bases: 10.

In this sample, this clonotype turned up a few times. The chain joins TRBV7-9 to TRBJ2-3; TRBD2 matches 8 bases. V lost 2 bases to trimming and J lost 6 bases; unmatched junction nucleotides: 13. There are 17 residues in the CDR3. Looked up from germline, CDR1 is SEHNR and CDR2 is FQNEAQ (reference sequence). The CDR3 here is CASSLRDQRGRGDTQYF. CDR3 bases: TGTGCCAGCAGCTTAAGGGACCAGCGGGGGAGGGGGGATACGCAGTATTTT.

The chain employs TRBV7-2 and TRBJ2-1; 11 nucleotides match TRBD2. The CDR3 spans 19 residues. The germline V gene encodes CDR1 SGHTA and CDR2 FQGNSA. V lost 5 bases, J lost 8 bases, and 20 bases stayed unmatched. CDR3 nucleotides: TGTGCCAGCAGCCCGCCGGGTAGCGGGGGGGCCGGGGTAACCTATGAGCAGTTCTTC. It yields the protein CASSPPGSGGAGVTYEQFF.

The CDR3: CASSYGRVNEQFF. The CDR3 bases are TGTGCCAGCAGCTACGGTAGAGTCAATGAGCAGTTCTTC. This chain joins TRBV7-6 and TRBJ2-1; D uncertain. With 4 bases removed from V and 6 bases from J, the gap between germline ends came to 10 bases. Germline values: CDR1 SGHVS, CDR2 FNYEAQ. The CDR3 length is 13 residues.

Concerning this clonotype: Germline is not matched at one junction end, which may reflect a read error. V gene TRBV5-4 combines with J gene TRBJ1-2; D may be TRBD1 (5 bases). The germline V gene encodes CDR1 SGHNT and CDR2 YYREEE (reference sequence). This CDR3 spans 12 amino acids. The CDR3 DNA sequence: TGTGTCAGCTGGGACCTCCCAAGTGGCTACACCTTC. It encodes CVSWDLPSGYTF.

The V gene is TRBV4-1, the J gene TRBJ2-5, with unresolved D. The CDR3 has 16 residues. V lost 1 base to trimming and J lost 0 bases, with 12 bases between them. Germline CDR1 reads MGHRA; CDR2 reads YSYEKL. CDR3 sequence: CASSQVVLTYQETQYF. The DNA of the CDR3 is TGCGCCAGCAGCCAAGTTGTTTTAACCTACCAAGAGACCCAGTACTTC.

CDR3 sequence (DNA): TGTGCCAGCAGTTACGGGTCAACCACCCTCAATGAGCAGTTCTTC. Its protein product is CASSYGSTTLNEQFF. The J gene is TRBJ2-1, the V gene TRBV6-6, with D hard to call. The CDR3 runs 15 residues. In germline, CDR1 is MNHNY, CDR2 SVGAGI (reference sequence). The ends were cut back, 2 bases at V and 6 bases at J, with 14 bases in the middle.

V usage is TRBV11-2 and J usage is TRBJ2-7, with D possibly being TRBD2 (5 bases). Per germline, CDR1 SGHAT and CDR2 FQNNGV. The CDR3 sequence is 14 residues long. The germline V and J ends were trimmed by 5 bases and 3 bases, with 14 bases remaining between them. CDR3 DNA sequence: TGTGCCAGCAGCCCTAGGAGCGGTTACTACGAGCAGTACTTC. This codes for CASSPRSGYYEQYF.

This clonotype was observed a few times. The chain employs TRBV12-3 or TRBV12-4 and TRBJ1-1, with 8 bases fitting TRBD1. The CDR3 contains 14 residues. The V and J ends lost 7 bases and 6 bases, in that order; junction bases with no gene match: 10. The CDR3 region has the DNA TGTGCCAGCACCCAATACGGACAGGGAGCTGAAGCTTTCTTT. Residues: CASTQYGQGAEAFF.

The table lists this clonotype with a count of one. CDR3 region: CAWRIRYNTEAFF. CDR3 bases: TGTGCCTGGAGAATCAGATACAACACTGAAGCTTTCTTT. V and J are TRBV30 and TRBJ1-1; D remains unclear. CDR3 length equals 13 residues. The germline V gene encodes CDR1 GTSNPN and CDR2 SVGIG (reference sequence). The V gene lost 3 bases and the J gene lost 2 bases, with 10 bases spanning the gap.

For the CDR3, the DNA is TGTGCCAGCAGCCTGCTAGGGGGGAACACCGGGGAGCTGTTTTTT. Translating it yields CASSLLGGNTGELFF. The chain joins TRBV5-4 to TRBJ2-2, with D perhaps matching TRBD1 (6 bases). Trimming shortened V by 4 bases and J by 1 base, and 11 bases separated the two germline ends. The CDR3 contains 15 residues. In germline, CDR1 is SGHNT, CDR2 YYREEE (reference sequence).